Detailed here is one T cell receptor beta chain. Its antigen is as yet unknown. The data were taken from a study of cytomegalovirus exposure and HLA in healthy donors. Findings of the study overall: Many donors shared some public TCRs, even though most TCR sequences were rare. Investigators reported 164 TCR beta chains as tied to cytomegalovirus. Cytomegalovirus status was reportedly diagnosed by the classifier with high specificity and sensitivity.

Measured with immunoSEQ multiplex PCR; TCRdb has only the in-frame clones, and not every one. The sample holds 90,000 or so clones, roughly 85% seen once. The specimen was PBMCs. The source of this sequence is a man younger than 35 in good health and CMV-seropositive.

This CDR3 reads CASSYPGLAGGEGTDTQYF. CDR3 in DNA: TGTGCCAGCAGTTACCCGGGACTAGCGGGAGGCGAGGGCACAGATACGCAGTATTTT. The rearrangement joins TRBV2 to TRBJ2-3, with 15 bases aligning to TRBD2. This CDR3 comprises 19 residues. J lost 1 base, V lost 5 bases, and 10 bases had no gene match. CDR1 is SNHLY, CDR2 FYNNEI, per germline. The variable domain in full, completed from reference TRBV2 and TRBJ2-3, reads EPEVTQTPSHQVTQMGQEVILRCVPISNHLYFYWYRQILGQKVEFLVSFYNNEISEKSEIFDDQFSVERPDGSNFTLKIRSTKLEDSAMYFCASSYPGLAGGEGTDTQYFGPGTRLTVL.